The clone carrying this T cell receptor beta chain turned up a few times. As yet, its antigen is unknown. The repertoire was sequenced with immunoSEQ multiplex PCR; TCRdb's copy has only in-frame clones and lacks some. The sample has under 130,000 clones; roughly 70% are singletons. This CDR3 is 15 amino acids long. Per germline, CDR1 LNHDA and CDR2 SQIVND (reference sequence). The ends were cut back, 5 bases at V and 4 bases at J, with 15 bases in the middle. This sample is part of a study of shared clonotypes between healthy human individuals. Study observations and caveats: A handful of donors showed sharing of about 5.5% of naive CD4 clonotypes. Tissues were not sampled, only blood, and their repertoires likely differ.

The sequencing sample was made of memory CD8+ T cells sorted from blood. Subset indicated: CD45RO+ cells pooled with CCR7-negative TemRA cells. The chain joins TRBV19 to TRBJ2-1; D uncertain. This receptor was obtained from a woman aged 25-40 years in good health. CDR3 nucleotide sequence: TGTGCCAGTAGTCCGGCCGCTCCGTTTTACAATGAGCAGTTCTTC. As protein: CASSPAAPFYNEQFF.